What follows are 20 T cell receptor beta chains derived from one specimen sequenced in a study of tumor-infiltrating lymphocytes in oesophageal squamous cell carcinoma. TCRdb fed the PCR reads into MiXCR, producing one record per CDR3 protein. The profile covers about 3,700 distinct CDR3 sequences, with 14% appearing a single time and roughly 21% taken by the ten largest. The sequencing input was esophageal tumor tissue. The receptors were gathered from a male donor with esophageal squamous cell carcinoma.

This clonotype was seen more than once but under ten times. The chain combines TRBV19 with TRBJ2-7; 9 nucleotides match TRBD2. Germline lookup yields CDR1 LNHDA and CDR2 SQIVND (reference sequence). V shed 3 bases, J shed 11 bases, and the junction held 5 bases outside the gene matches. CDR3 length equals 12 residues. CDR3 nucleotides: TGTGCCAGTAGTATGGCGGGGGGGGGCAAGTACTTC. This encodes CASSMAGGGKYF.

This clonotype was seen many times. This sequence joins TRBV6-1 and TRBJ1-4; D not certain. The ends were cut back, 5 bases at V and 0 bases at J, with 13 bases in the middle. This CDR3 is built from 16 residues. The germline V gene has CDR1 MNHNS and CDR2 SASEGT. The CDR3 spells CASSSSGVTTNEKLFF. CDR3 in DNA: TGTGCCAGCAGTTCGTCCGGGGTTACAACTAATGAAAAACTGTTTTTT.

This clonotype appeared many times. The rearrangement uses TRBV11-2 and TRBJ2-7, with D possibly TRBD2 on 5 matching bases. The CDR3 loop spans 13 amino acids. V was shortened by 0 bases and J by 7 bases, with 10 bases between the two germline ends. Looked up from germline, CDR1 is SGHAT and CDR2 is FQNNGV. CDR3 protein: CASSLDFWEEQYF. Here the CDR3 DNA reads TGTGCCAGCAGCTTAGATTTCTGGGAGGAGCAGTACTTC.

Remarks on this clonotype: The final CDR3 position lacks the conserved phenylalanine or tryptophan, pointing to a likely read error. Because the CDR3's place on the DNA is in doubt, the DNA is left out and the CDR3 is given as listed by TCRdb. V is TRBV7-2 and J is TRBJ2-6; the DNA was not compared with TRBD1, the D call given in the table. Germline V lookup: CDR1 SGHTA, CDR2 FQGNSA. Including both end residues, the CDR3 is 19 amino acids long. CDR3 sequence: CASSKFRRGLAKNIQYFGA.

This clonotype is medium-sized by share. The genes are TRBV11-2 and TRBJ2-1; no firm D call. Trimming left V 4 bases short and J 1 base short, with 14 bases between. This CDR3 has 16 amino acids. Germline assignment: CDR1 SGHAT and CDR2 FQNNGV. The CDR3 sequence: CASSSYMERSYNEQFF. The CDR3 nucleotides are TGTGCCAGCAGCTCCTACATGGAAAGGTCCTACAATGAGCAGTTCTTC.

Sample share makes this clonotype medium-sized (0.01 to 0.1%). This chain links TRBV7-6 with TRBJ2-7; D gene uncertain. The CDR3 is 14 amino acids. V was trimmed by 3 bases and J by 0 bases, leaving 9 bases between them. The germline gives CDR1 SGHVS, CDR2 FNYEAQ. CDR3 in DNA: TGTGCCAGCAGCTTCGAGGTCACCTCCTACGAGCAGTACTTC. It yields the protein CASSFEVTSYEQYF.

This clonotype is medium-sized in the sample. The chain carries TRBV7-2 and TRBJ1-2; D is possibly TRBD1 (6 bases). This CDR3 contains 15 residues. Per germline, CDR1 SGHTA and CDR2 FQGNSA. V gave up 3 bases and J gave up 4 bases, with 15 bases separating them. For the CDR3, the DNA is TGTGCCAGCAGCTTGACAACCCAGGGGTCCTATGGCTACACCTTC. Translation gives CASSLTTQGSYGYTF.

This clonotype was seen more than once but under ten times. Because the CDR3 is missing its conserved closing phenylalanine or tryptophan, this is likely a read error. It is unclear where the CDR3 begins or ends on the DNA, so no DNA is shown, and the CDR3 is as TCRdb lists it. This chain uses TRBV7-3 with TRBJ2-1; the D call in the table, TRBD2, was not verified against the DNA. With termini counted, the CDR3 has 8 amino acids. Germline CDR1 SGHTA, CDR2 FQGTGA. The CDR3 spells CASSLVAG.

This clonotype was detected many times. CDR3 in amino acids: CASSQESSGGADTQYF. DNA of the CDR3: TGTGCCAGCAGCCAAGAGTCTAGCGGGGGGGCAGATACGCAGTATTTT. This chain links TRBV4-2 with TRBJ2-3, with TRBD2 matching over 12 bases. Germline assignment: CDR1 LGHNA and CDR2 YNFKEQ. J was trimmed by 4 bases and V by 0 bases; bases with no gene match: 2. The CDR3 contains 16 residues.

This clonotype was detected ten times or more. The chain carries TRBV12-5 and TRBJ1-5; D not certain. The CDR3 has 16 residues. V lost 1 base to trimming and J lost 2 bases, with 12 bases between them. Looked up from germline, CDR1 is LGHNT and CDR2 is FRNRAP. CDR3 nucleotide sequence: TGTGCTAGTGGTTTGGGCTTAGGGAACGGCAATCAGCCCCAGCATTTT. Amino acid sequence: CASGLGLGNGNQPQHF.

This clonotype was counted a few times. This chain joins TRBV4-1 and TRBJ2-7, with D tentatively TRBD1 or TRBD2 (6 bases each). Looked up from germline, CDR1 is MGHRA and CDR2 is YSYEKL. The CDR3 is 18 residues long. V gave up 0 bases and J gave up 2 bases, with 20 bases separating them. The CDR3 bases are TGCGCCAGCAGCCAAGATATCATCGGTGGAGGGGGTCCCTACGAGCAGTACTTC. This encodes CASSQDIIGGGGPYEQYF.

This chain uses TRBV5-1 with TRBJ2-7; D not certain. Matching the DNA end better, TRBJ2-1 makes the J call doubtful. The CDR3 loop spans 13 amino acids. Germline assignment: CDR1 SGHRS and CDR2 YFSETQ. The CDR3 DNA follows: TGCGCCAGCAGCACCGCTCCCATCAATGAGCAGTTCTTC. Amino acid sequence: CASSTAPINEQFF.

In this sample, this clonotype turned up a few times. Lacking the conserved final phenylalanine or tryptophan, this CDR3 likely reflects a read error. The DNA is left out, because the CDR3 cannot be placed on it with certainty; the CDR3 is given as TCRdb lists it. CDR3 amino acids: CASSLVTGLAKNIQYFGA. The chain employs TRBV7-2 and TRBJ2-6; TRBD1 is taken as the D call from the table, unchecked against the DNA. The CDR3 adds up to 18 amino acids, both ends counted. Germline V gene lookup returns CDR1 SGHTA and CDR2 FQGNSA.

Judged by abundance, this clonotype is medium-sized (0.01 to 0.1%). This chain uses TRBV5-4 with TRBJ2-1; no clear D. The CDR3 length is 13 residues. The V end lost 3 bases, the J end lost 6 bases, and 10 bases lay between the germline ends. Germline CDR1 is SGHNT and CDR2 is YYREEE (reference sequence). CDR3 region: CASSSGPSNEQFF. CDR3 DNA: TGTGCCAGCAGCTCAGGACCATCCAATGAGCAGTTCTTC.

In this sample, this clonotype is large. J is TRBJ2-1 and V is TRBV7-9; 8 bases map to TRBD2. The germline V gene has CDR1 SEHNR and CDR2 FQNEAQ (reference sequence). V was clipped by 5 bases and J by 7 bases; unmatched bases: 4. This CDR3 has 13 residues. The CDR3 nucleotides read TGTGCCAGCAGCGTGGGACTAGTTAATGAGCAGTTCTTC. Translated: CASSVGLVNEQFF.

Sample share makes this clonotype medium-sized. This chain links TRBV6-1 with TRBJ2-7, with 7 bases fitting TRBD1. Trimming took 6 bases from V and 0 from J; bases not matched to a gene: 2. CDR3 length equals 13 residues. Germline V lookup: CDR1 MNHNS, CDR2 SASEGT. This CDR3 reads CASRGDSSYEQYF. The CDR3 bases are TGTGCCAGCAGAGGGGACAGCTCCTACGAGCAGTACTTC.

This clonotype was picked up many times. The chain links TRBV5-4 to TRBJ1-1; maybe TRBD1 (5 bases). Between the trimmed V and J ends, which lost 4 bases and 0 bases, there was a span of 13 bases. Germline V gene sequence: CDR1 SGHNT, CDR2 YYREEE (reference sequence). The CDR3 totals 15 residues. The CDR3 bases are TGTGCCAGCAGCCCGCAGGGTCAGATGAACACTGAAGCTTTCTTT. It yields the protein CASSPQGQMNTEAFF.

This clonotype has ten or more counts. The CDR3: CASSRRGRGETQYF. DNA for the CDR3: TGTGCCAGCAGCCGGAGAGGTCGGGGGGAGACCCAGTACTTC. V and J are TRBV14 and TRBJ2-5, with D perhaps matching TRBD2 (6 bases). Germline V gene lookup returns CDR1 SGHDN and CDR2 FVKESK. This CDR3 region has 14 residues. With 4 bases removed from V and 5 bases from J, the gap between germline ends came to 14 bases. Full variable domain (rest looked up from reference TRBV14 and TRBJ2-5): EAGVTQFPSHSVIEKGQTVTLRCDPISGHDNLYWYRRVMGKEIKFLLHFVKESKQDESGMPNNRFLAERTGGTYSTLKVQPAELEDSGVYFCASSRRGRGETQYFGPGTRLLVL.

By sample fraction, this clonotype is medium-sized. This chain connects TRBV7-9 to TRBJ2-1, with D unresolved. The CDR3 loop spans 16 amino acids. In germline, CDR1 is SEHNR, CDR2 FQNEAQ (reference sequence). Deletions cut 2 bases from V and 4 bases from J, with 15 bases between. The CDR3 protein is CASSLIRESLYNEQFF. The CDR3 coding sequence is TGTGCCAGCAGCTTAATCCGCGAGAGCTTATACAATGAGCAGTTCTTC. Full variable domain (remainder filled in from reference TRBV7-9 and TRBJ2-1): DTGVSQNPRHKITKRGQNVTFRCDPISEHNRLYWYRQTLGQGPEFLTYFQNEAQLEKSRLLSDRFSAERPKGSFSTLEIQRTEQGDSAMYLCASSLIRESLYNEQFFGPGTRLTVL.

This clonotype has only a few counts. This sequence joins TRBV6-6 and TRBJ1-2, with a tentative D call TRBD1 (6 bases). Trimming pared 2 bases from V and 6 bases from J, leaving 10 bases between. Germline V gene lookup returns CDR1 MNHNY and CDR2 SVGAGI (reference sequence). The length of the CDR3 is 13 residues. The CDR3: CASSYAAGDGYTF. The CDR3 coding sequence is TGTGCCAGCAGTTACGCGGCAGGGGATGGCTACACCTTC.